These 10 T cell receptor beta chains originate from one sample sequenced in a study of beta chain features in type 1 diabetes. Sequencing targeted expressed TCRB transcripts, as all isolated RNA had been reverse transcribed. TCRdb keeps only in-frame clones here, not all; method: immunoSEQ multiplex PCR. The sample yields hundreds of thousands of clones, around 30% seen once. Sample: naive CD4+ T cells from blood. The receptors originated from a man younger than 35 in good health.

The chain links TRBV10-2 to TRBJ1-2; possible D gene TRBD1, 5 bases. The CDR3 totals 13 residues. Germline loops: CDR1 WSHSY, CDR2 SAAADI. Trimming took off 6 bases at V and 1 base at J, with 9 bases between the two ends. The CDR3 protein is CASRDIHNYGYTF. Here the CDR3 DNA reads TGCGCCAGCAGGGACATCCATAACTATGGCTACACCTTC.

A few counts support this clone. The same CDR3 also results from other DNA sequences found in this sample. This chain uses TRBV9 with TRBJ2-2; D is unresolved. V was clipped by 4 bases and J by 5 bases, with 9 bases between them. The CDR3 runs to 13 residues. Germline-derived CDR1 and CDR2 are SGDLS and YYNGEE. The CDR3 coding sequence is TGTGCCAGCAGCACCGGTAGTACCGGGGAGCTGTTTTTT. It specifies CASSTGSTGELFF.

Here the CDR3 reads CASSQPADTPSKNIQYF. In nucleotides, the CDR3 is TGCGCCAGCAGCCAACCAGCGGATACCCCTTCCAAAAACATTCAGTACTTC. The chain carries TRBV4-1 and TRBJ2-4, with D maybe TRBD2 (5 bases). The CDR3 is 17 residues long. Germline CDR1 reads MGHRA; CDR2 reads YSYEKL. V shed 2 bases and J shed 2 bases, with 16 bases lying between them.

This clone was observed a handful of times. The CDR3 coding sequence is TGTGCCATCAGTGGCGCGGACAGGGGTGACTATGGCTACACCTTC. It codes for CAISGADRGDYGYTF. The chain is built from TRBV10-3 and TRBJ1-2, with TRBD1 identical over 9 bases. This CDR3 has 15 residues. Germline loops: CDR1 ENHRY, CDR2 SYGVKD. Unmatched junction bases numbered 6, after V lost 4 bases and J lost 3 bases.

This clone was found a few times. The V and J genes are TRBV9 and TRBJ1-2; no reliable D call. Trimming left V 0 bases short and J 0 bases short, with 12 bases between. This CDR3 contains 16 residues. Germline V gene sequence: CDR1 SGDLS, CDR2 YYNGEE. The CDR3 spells CASSVGRPRANYGYTF. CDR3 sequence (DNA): TGTGCCAGCAGCGTAGGACGTCCTCGAGCTAACTATGGCTACACCTTC.

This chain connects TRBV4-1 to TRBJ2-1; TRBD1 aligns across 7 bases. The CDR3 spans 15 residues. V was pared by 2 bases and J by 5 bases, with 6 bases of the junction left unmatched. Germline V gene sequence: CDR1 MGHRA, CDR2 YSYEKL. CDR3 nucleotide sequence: TGCGCCAGCAGCCAAATTAGGGGGCGGGACAATGAGCAGTTCTTC. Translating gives CASSQIRGRDNEQFF.

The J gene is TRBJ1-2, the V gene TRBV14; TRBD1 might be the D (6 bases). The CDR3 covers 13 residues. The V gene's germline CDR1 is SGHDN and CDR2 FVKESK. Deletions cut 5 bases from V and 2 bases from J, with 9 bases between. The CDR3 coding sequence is TGTGCCAGCAGCTCGGGACAAAACTATGGCTACACCTTC. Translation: CASSSGQNYGYTF.

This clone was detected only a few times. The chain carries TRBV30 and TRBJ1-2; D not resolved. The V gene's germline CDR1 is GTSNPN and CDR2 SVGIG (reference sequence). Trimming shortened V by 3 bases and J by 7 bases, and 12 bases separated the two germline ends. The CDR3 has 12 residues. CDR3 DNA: TGTGCCTGGAGCATCCTTAGGACTGGCTACACCTTC. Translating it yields CAWSILRTGYTF. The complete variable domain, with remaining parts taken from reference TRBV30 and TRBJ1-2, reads SQTIHQWPATLVQPVGSPLSLECTVEGTSNPNLYWYRQAAGRGLQLLFYSVGIGQISSEVPQNLSASRPQDRQFILSSKKLLLSDSGFYLCAWSILRTGYTFGSGTRLTVV.

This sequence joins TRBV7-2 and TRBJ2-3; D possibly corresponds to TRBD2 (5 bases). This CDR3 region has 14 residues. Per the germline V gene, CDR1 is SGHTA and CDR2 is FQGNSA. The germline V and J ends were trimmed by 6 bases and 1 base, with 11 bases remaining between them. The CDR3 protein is CASSTQAGTDTQYF. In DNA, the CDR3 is TGTGCCAGCAGTACCCAAGCGGGCACAGATACGCAGTATTTT.

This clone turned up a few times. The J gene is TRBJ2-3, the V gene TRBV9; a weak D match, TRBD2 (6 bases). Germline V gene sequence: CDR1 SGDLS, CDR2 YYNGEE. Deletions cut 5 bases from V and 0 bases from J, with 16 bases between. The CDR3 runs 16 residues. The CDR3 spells CASSPLGSGSTDTQYF. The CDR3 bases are TGTGCCAGCAGTCCTCTGGGTAGCGGTAGCACAGATACGCAGTATTTT. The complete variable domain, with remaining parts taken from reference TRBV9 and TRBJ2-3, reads DSGVTQTPKHLITATGQRVTLRCSPRSGDLSVYWYQQSLDQGLQFLIQYYNGEERAKGNILERFSAQQFPDLHSELNLSSLELGDSALYFCASSPLGSGSTDTQYFGPGTRLTVL.